The 5 T cell receptor beta chains below come from one sample, sequenced in a study of CD8+ T cells in alopecia areata. RNA was extracted and reverse transcribed into cDNA as the sequencing template. The assay was immunoSEQ multiplex PCR, and TCRdb's table has in-frame clones only and misses some. Altogether some 200,000 clones are present, 59% being singletons, with the ten largest covering under 15%. Source: CD4+ T cells sorted from blood, taken at week 0. These receptors originate from a human donor with alopecia areata.

Concerning this clone itself: Other DNA sequences within the sample encode an identical CDR3. The chain recombines TRBV2 with TRBJ2-7; a possible D gene is TRBD2 (5 bases). The V gene lost 8 bases and the J gene lost 4 bases, with 9 bases spanning the gap. Germline CDR1 SNHLY, CDR2 FYNNEI. The CDR3 is 11 residues long. CDR3 bases: TGTGCCAGCTCCGAGCGGTACGAGCAGTACTTC. It encodes CASSERYEQYF. Complete variable domain (other parts from reference TRBV2 and TRBJ2-7): EPEVTQTPSHQVTQMGQEVILRCVPISNHLYFYWYRQILGQKVEFLVSFYNNEISEKSEIFDDQFSVERPDGSNFTLKIRSTKLEDSAMYFCASSERYEQYFGPGTRLTVT.

This chain links TRBV6-5 with TRBJ1-4, with D tentatively TRBD1 (6 bases). The CDR3 sequence is 13 residues long. Germline V gene sequence: CDR1 MNHEY, CDR2 SVGAGI. The V gene lost 8 bases and the J gene lost 6 bases, with 13 bases spanning the gap. CDR3 nucleotides: TGTGCCAGCGGTCAGGGGATTGATGAAAAACTGTTTTTT. As protein: CASGQGIDEKLFF.

The gene calls are TRBV2 and TRBJ1-5, with D hard to call. CDR1 is SNHLY and CDR2 is FYNNEI in the germline V gene. Trimming shortened V by 4 bases and J by 7 bases, and 17 bases separated the two germline ends. The CDR3 totals 15 residues. The CDR3, as DNA: TGTGCCAGCAGTGTTGGGCAGGCGGGAGGGCAGCCCCAGCATTTT. Protein sequence: CASSVGQAGGQPQHF.

This chain uses TRBV6-5 with TRBJ1-2; D uncertain. V was cut by 6 bases and J by 7 bases, with 12 bases left in between. The germline V gene encodes CDR1 MNHEY and CDR2 SVGAGI. CDR3 length equals 12 residues. This CDR3 is CASSRSYGGYTF. The CDR3 DNA sequence: TGTGCCAGCAGCAGGTCGTATGGTGGCTACACCTTC.

The rearrangement joins TRBV28 to TRBJ2-5; D might be TRBD1 (7 bases). The germline V gene has CDR1 MDHEN and CDR2 SYDVKM. The CDR3 totals 14 residues. Trimming removed 6 bases at V and 4 bases at J, with 15 bases between. The CDR3 protein is CASRGGQVGETQYF. For the CDR3, the DNA is TGTGCCAGCAGGGGAGGACAGGTGGGAGAGACCCAGTACTTC.